The rows below give T cell receptor beta chains drawn from one sample of a study of blood T cell repertoires in COVID-19. Method: immunoSEQ multiplex PCR; TCRdb's copy keeps in-frame clones and lacks some. This sample has under 350,000 clones, with around four fifths found just once. The sample consisted of peripheral blood. The receptors here all came from a man aged 55 to 69 who had recovered from COVID-19. Each CDR3 is given with its conserved first and last residue. A D gene is named only where the DNA matches it firmly. Expanded clones get a size class; other rows say once, few or many, or leave the size out.

d_call	clone_size	j_call	v_call	cdr3_aa	cdr3_nt
NA	NA	TRBJ2-2	TRBV7-9	CASSLARHTGELFF	TGTGCCAGCAGCTTAGCGCGCCACACCGGGGAGCTGTTTTTT
TRBD1	NA	TRBJ2-1	TRBV14	CASSHLGQGTNEQFF	TGTGCCAGCAGCCACCTAGGACAGGGCACGAATGAGCAGTTCTTC
NA	NA	TRBJ1-2	TRBV5-4	CASSLPFTTDNYGYTF	TGTGCCAGCAGCCTCCCCTTCACGACAGATAACTATGGCTACACCTTC
TRBD1	NA	TRBJ2-2	TRBV6-6	CASSSLQGATGELFF	TGTGCCAGCAGTTCCCTACAGGGGGCCACCGGGGAGCTGTTTTTT
NA	NA	TRBJ2-7	TRBV5-1	CASSRQEFYEQYF	TGCGCCAGCAGCCGACAGGAGTTCTACGAGCAGTACTTC
TRBD1	NA	TRBJ2-7	TRBV19	CASSTGQGAGYEQYF	TGTGCCAGTAGTACCGGACAGGGGGCAGGGTACGAGCAGTACTTC
NA	NA	TRBJ2-3	TRBV19	CASSIPSDGAWLVTQYF	TGTGCCAGTAGTATCCCCAGTGACGGAGCCTGGCTCGTCACGCAGTATTTT
TRBD2	few	TRBJ2-5	TRBV2	CASSGTSPRERETQYF	TGTGCCAGCAGTGGGACTAGCCCTCGGGAACGAGAGACCCAGTACTTC
TRBD2	NA	TRBJ2-5	TRBV3-1/TRBV3-2	CASSQPLGGGTSGETQYF	TGTGCCAGCAGCCAACCCCTTGGTGGTGGGACTAGCGGGGAGACCCAGTACTTC
TRBD2	NA	TRBJ2-1	TRBV5-4	CASSLRTSATSSYNEQFF	TGTGCCAGCAGCTTAAGGACTAGCGCTACTAGCTCCTACAATGAGCAGTTCTTC
TRBD1	once	TRBJ1-6	TRBV7-2	CASSRDSVKGGTLHF	TGTGCCAGCAGCCGGGACAGCGTTAAAGGGGGGACCCTCCACTTT
TRBD2	few	TRBJ2-7	TRBV11-2	CASSLGHRAGVHEQYF	TGTGCCAGCAGCTTAGGGCACAGAGCGGGAGTGCACGAGCAGTACTTC
NA	NA	TRBJ1-5	TRBV6-2/TRBV6-3	CASSYSSRGSNQPQHF	TGTGCCAGCAGTTACTCGAGTCGAGGTAGCAATCAGCCCCAGCATTTT
TRBD1	NA	TRBJ2-1	TRBV5-1	CASSRFPTTGAVYDEQFF	TGCGCCAGCAGCCGCTTCCCCACGACAGGGGCTGTGTACGATGAGCAGTTCTTC
TRBD1	NA	TRBJ1-6	TRBV3-1/TRBV3-2	CASSNLQGINSPLHF	TGTGCCAGCAGCAACCTACAGGGGATCAATTCACCCCTCCACTTT
TRBD1	NA	TRBJ2-6	TRBV19	CASSRGTVLSGANVLTF	TGTGCCAGTAGTAGGGGGACAGTACTCTCTGGGGCCAACGTCCTGACTTTC
NA	NA	TRBJ2-5	TRBV3-1/TRBV3-2	CASSPPGGESQYF	TGTGCCAGCAGTCCCCCCGGCGGGGAAAGTCAGTACTTC
NA	NA	TRBJ1-6	TRBV2	CASGTVGKSPLHF	TGTGCCAGCGGTACAGTCGGAAAATCACCCCTCCACTTT
TRBD1	NA	TRBJ2-5	TRBV11-1	CASSSRQGAGETQYF	TGTGCCAGCAGCTCCCGACAGGGGGCGGGCGAGACCCAGTACTTC
TRBD1	NA	TRBJ1-4	TRBV29-1	CSGGDSPNEKLFF	TGCAGCGGGGGGGACAGCCCTAATGAAAAACTGTTTTTT
NA	NA	TRBJ2-5	TRBV30	CAWRSGGRLQETQYF	TGTGCCTGGAGGAGTGGGGGCAGGTTACAAGAGACCCAGTACTTC
TRBD2	NA	TRBJ2-1	TRBV24-1	CATSGTLAGAYNEQFF	TGTGCCACCAGTGGAACCCTAGCGGGGGCCTACAATGAGCAGTTCTTC
TRBD1	NA	TRBJ2-7	TRBV27	CASSSPGQGAYEQYF	TGTGCCAGCAGCTCTCCGGGACAGGGGGCCTACGAGCAGTACTTC
TRBD1	once	TRBJ2-5	TRBV6-5	CASRKDRGNQETQYF	TGTGCCAGCAGGAAGGACAGGGGGAACCAAGAGACCCAGTACTTC
TRBD2	NA	TRBJ2-1	TRBV9	CASSIIAGGPTGEQFF	TGTGCCAGCAGCATAATAGCGGGGGGGCCCACTGGTGAGCAGTTCTTC
TRBD1	once	TRBJ1-1	TRBV4-1	CASSDSVGGFGEAFF	TGCGCCAGCAGTGACAGCGTAGGGGGCTTTGGTGAAGCTTTCTTT
TRBD1	NA	TRBJ2-2	TRBV18	CASSPPAGTGNTGELFF	TGTGCCAGCTCACCACCGGCCGGGACAGGGAACACCGGGGAGCTGTTTTTT
NA	NA	TRBJ2-2	TRBV11-2	CASSYLFGGTGELFF	TGTGCCAGCAGTTATCTTTTTGGGGGGACCGGGGAGCTGTTTTTT
NA	NA	TRBJ2-7	TRBV10-2	CASSPQGNEQYF	TGCGCCAGCAGTCCACAGGGAAACGAGCAGTACTTC
TRBD2	NA	TRBJ2-4	TRBV27	CASSTPSGAKNIQYF	TGTGCCAGCAGTACCCCTAGCGGCGCCAAAAACATTCAGTACTTC
TRBD1	NA	TRBJ2-2	TRBV2	CASSTGGAYTGELFF	TGTGCCAGCTCGACAGGGGGCGCGTACACCGGGGAGCTGTTTTTT
NA	NA	TRBJ2-2	TRBV6-5	CASLSDQGWAGELFF	TGTGCCAGCCTTAGTGATCAGGGATGGGCCGGGGAGCTGTTTTTT
NA	NA	TRBJ1-6	TRBV3-1/TRBV3-2	CASSKERRDSPLHF	TGTGCCAGCAGCAAAGAGCGGAGGGATTCACCCCTCCACTTT
NA	NA	TRBJ1-5	TRBV19	CASTDIRYSNQPQHF	TGTGCCAGTACCGACATCAGGTATAGCAATCAGCCCCAGCATTTT
NA	NA	TRBJ1-2	TRBV30	CASGQPNYGYTF	TGTGCCTCAGGACAGCCCAACTATGGCTACACCTTC
NA	NA	TRBJ1-3	TRBV7-6	CASSLAVGSSGNTIYF	TGTGCCAGCAGCTTAGCCGTGGGGAGCTCTGGAAACACCATATATTTT
NA	NA	TRBJ1-1	TRBV25-1	CASRGQGYTEAFF	TGTGCCAGCAGGGGTCAGGGTTACACTGAAGCTTTCTTT
NA	NA	TRBJ2-2	TRBV30	CAWSTTGTGELFF	TGTGCCTGGAGTACCACAGGGACCGGGGAGCTGTTTTTT
NA	NA	TRBJ1-6	TRBV30	CAWSRQRDNSPLHF	TGTGCCTGGAGCAGACAGCGTGATAATTCACCCCTCCACTTT
NA	NA	TRBJ2-4	TRBV5-5	CASSLEGREEDIQYF	TGTGCCAGCAGCTTGGAGGGCAGAGAGGAGGACATTCAGTACTTC
NA	NA	TRBJ2-5	TRBV5-1	CASSSQETQYF	TGCGCCAGCAGCTCTCAAGAGACCCAGTACTTC
TRBD2	NA	TRBJ2-1	TRBV6-1	CASSEALLAGEINEQFF	TGTGCCAGCAGTGAAGCGCTTCTGGCGGGGGAGATCAATGAGCAGTTCTTC
TRBD2	once	TRBJ2-7	TRBV3-1/TRBV3-2	CASSQLQRGRVEQYF	TGTGCCAGCAGCCAGCTCCAGCGGGGGCGGGTCGAGCAGTACTTC
TRBD1	NA	TRBJ2-1	TRBV7-9	CATQGAGGNEQFF	TGTGCCACCCAGGGGGCCGGAGGGAATGAGCAGTTCTTC
NA	NA	TRBJ2-7	TRBV29-1	CSVGARVGEQYF	TGCAGCGTTGGAGCCAGGGTGGGCGAGCAGTACTTC
NA	NA	TRBJ1-5	TRBV2	CASSVRQGSNQPQHF	TGTGCCAGCAGTGTACGGCAGGGGAGCAATCAGCCCCAGCATTTT
NA	NA	TRBJ2-6	TRBV19	CASSINRAGANVLTF	TGTGCCAGTAGTATAAACCGGGCTGGGGCCAACGTCCTGACTTTC
TRBD2	NA	TRBJ2-7	TRBV6-7	CASSYPEGASGRSSYEQYF	TGTGCCAGCAGTTACCCGGAAGGGGCTAGCGGGAGGAGCTCCTACGAGCAGTACTTC
TRBD2	NA	TRBJ2-5	TRBV5-1	CASSKTSGGETQYF	TGCGCCAGCAGCAAGACTAGCGGAGGAGAGACCCAGTACTTC
NA	NA	TRBJ2-3	TRBV27	CASSLRGRGAQTDTQYF	TGTGCCAGCAGTTTAAGGGGACGGGGGGCCCAAACAGATACGCAGTATTTT
TRBD1	NA	TRBJ1-6	TRBV19	CASSERGTGSSPLHF	TGTGCCAGTAGTGAAAGAGGGACAGGGAGTTCACCCCTCCACTTT
NA	NA	TRBJ2-1	TRBV6-6	CASSYSAGFNEQFF	TGTGCCAGCAGTTACTCAGCCGGGTTCAATGAGCAGTTCTTC